Presented here are 28 T cell receptor beta chains from one specimen sequenced in a study of technical replicates of blood from a handful of donors. The assay was immunoSEQ multiplex PCR, and TCRdb's table has in-frame clones only and misses some. Of tens of thousands of clones in the sample, 90% to 95% are singletons; the top ten hold approximately 0.24%. The sequenced material came from T cells isolated from PBMCs. These receptors were taken from a human donor in good health.

J is TRBJ1-2 and V is TRBV6-1; D remains ambiguous. The V end was cut by 5 bases, the J end by 9 bases, with 13 bases between. The CDR3 extends over 12 amino acids. Germline-derived CDR1 and CDR2 are MNHNS and SASEGT. CDR3 sequence: CASSPFTFSYTF. In nucleotides, the CDR3 is TGTGCCAGCAGTCCCTTCACTTTCAGCTACACCTTC.

The chain joins TRBV19 to TRBJ1-5; TRBD1 might be the D (6 bases). The CDR3 extends over 13 amino acids. Germline V gene data show CDR1 as LNHDA and CDR2 as SQIVND (reference sequence). Trimming shortened V by 10 bases and J by 5 bases, and 15 bases separated the two germline ends. The CDR3: CATKHRVDQPQHF. The DNA of the CDR3 is TGTGCCACCAAGCACAGGGTGGATCAGCCCCAGCATTTT.

CDR3 DNA: TGTGCCAGCAGTAGGTCCCCGACAGGGAAGGACGAGCAGTACTTC. Translating it yields CASSRSPTGKDEQYF. The V call is TRBV6-4, the J call TRBJ2-7; 7 nucleotides line up with TRBD1. Germline V CDR1 and CDR2: MRHNA, SNTAGT. The junction had 12 bases not matched to a gene; V was cut back by 5 bases and J by 5 bases. The CDR3 runs to 15 residues.

The chain joins TRBV29-1 to TRBJ2-5, with a weak D call TRBD1 (5 bases). The CDR3 contains 13 residues. V dropped 6 bases and J dropped 5 bases, with 16 bases sitting between them. Germline CDR1 and CDR2: SQVTM and ANQGSEA. Here the CDR3 reads CSVTGRLFETQYF. The CDR3 nucleotides read TGCAGCGTCACAGGCAGACTGTTCGAGACCCAGTACTTC.

The V and J genes are TRBV14 and TRBJ1-1; no reliable D call. The CDR3 totals 12 residues. CDR1 and CDR2 (germline): SGHDN, FVKESK. The germline V and J ends were trimmed by 6 bases and 2 bases, with 7 bases remaining between them. CDR3 bases: TGTGCCAGCAGTCCAGGAAACACTGAAGCTTTCTTT. Translating it yields CASSPGNTEAFF.

V gene TRBV6-6 combines with J gene TRBJ2-2, with D possibly being TRBD1 (6 bases). Trimming pared 4 bases from V and 2 bases from J, leaving 11 bases between. This CDR3 is built from 15 residues. Germline V gene lookup returns CDR1 MNHNY and CDR2 SVGAGI (reference sequence). The CDR3 loop reads CASSSGGLNTGELFF. The CDR3 coding sequence is TGTGCCAGCAGTTCTGGGGGCCTAAACACCGGGGAGCTGTTTTTT.

V and J are TRBV2 and TRBJ2-5; 8 bases match TRBD1. V gave up 6 bases and J gave up 4 bases; unmatched junction bases: 10. The germline V gene has CDR1 SNHLY and CDR2 FYNNEI. The CDR3 spans 15 residues. CDR3 protein: CASSWDRRGGETQYF. CDR3 in DNA: TGTGCCAGCAGCTGGGACAGGAGGGGAGGAGAGACCCAGTACTTC.

The chain links TRBV2 to TRBJ2-3, with 7 bases lining up with TRBD1. V lost 4 bases, J lost 0 bases, and 4 bases stayed unmatched. The CDR3 is made up of 15 amino acids. CDR1 and CDR2 from the germline V gene are SNHLY and FYNNEI. Here the CDR3 DNA reads TGTGCCAGCAGTGGAGGACAGGCTAGCACAGATACGCAGTATTTT. Its protein product is CASSGGQASTDTQYF.

This clone was seen just once. The chain has TRBV27 and TRBJ1-2, with 8 bases matching TRBD1. The CDR3 totals 12 residues. J was trimmed by 8 bases and V by 5 bases; bases with no gene match: 4. The germline V gene has CDR1 MNHEY and CDR2 SMNVEV (reference sequence). CDR3 sequence: CASSPQGGGYTF. CDR3 DNA sequence: TGTGCCAGCAGTCCACAGGGGGGGGGCTACACCTTC.

The chain combines TRBV27 with TRBJ2-5, with unresolved D. V lost 3 bases and J lost 5, with 13 bases in between. Per the germline V gene, CDR1 is MNHEY and CDR2 is SMNVEV (reference sequence). The length of the CDR3 is 14 residues. The CDR3 region is CASSFNLERETQYF. The CDR3 bases are TGTGCCAGCAGTTTTAATCTGGAGAGGGAGACCCAGTACTTC.

The genes are TRBV14 and TRBJ2-7, with a weak D call TRBD2 (7 bases). The CDR3 contains 15 residues. In germline, CDR1 is SGHDN, CDR2 FVKESK. Between the trimmed V and J ends, which lost 1 base and 2 bases, there was a span of 12 bases. CDR3 nucleotides: TGTGCCAGCAGCCAAGTAGGGGGGAGGGCCTACGAGCAGTACTTC. This sequence encodes CASSQVGGRAYEQYF.

This rearrangement joins TRBV6-5 to TRBJ1-1; D is unclear. This CDR3 comprises 13 residues. V lost 6 bases, J lost 3 bases, and 11 bases lay in between. The germline V gene has CDR1 MNHEY and CDR2 SVGAGI. This CDR3 is CASRNTAYTEAFF. CDR3 DNA sequence: TGTGCCAGCAGGAATACAGCTTACACTGAAGCTTTCTTT.

V is TRBV6-1 and J is TRBJ2-7; D perhaps matches TRBD1 (6 bases). The germline V gene has CDR1 MNHNS and CDR2 SASEGT. The CDR3 runs 15 residues. The V end lost 1 base, the J end lost 2 bases, and 12 bases lay between the germline ends. CDR3 in DNA: TGTGCCAGCAGTGAAGAGGTGGACAGCCCCTACGAGCAGTACTTC. Protein sequence: CASSEEVDSPYEQYF.

This chain connects TRBV4-1 to TRBJ1-1; D call uncertain. Between the trimmed V and J ends, which lost 3 bases and 12 bases, there was a span of 20 bases. This CDR3 has 14 amino acids. Looked up from germline, CDR1 is MGHRA and CDR2 is YSYEKL. The CDR3 sequence: CASSQPGRALAPFF. The CDR3 region has the DNA TGCGCCAGCAGCCAGCCCGGACGGGCGCTAGCTCCTTTCTTT.

This rearrangement joins TRBV2 to TRBJ2-7; possible D gene TRBD2, 6 bases. V was cut by 4 bases and J by 5 bases, with 18 bases left in between. Germline-derived CDR1 and CDR2 are SNHLY and FYNNEI. The CDR3 consists of 15 residues. The CDR3 DNA is TGTGCCAGCAGTGGACTAGTTTTGGCCGTCGACGAGCAGTACTTC. Encoded protein: CASSGLVLAVDEQYF.

The chain links TRBV30 to TRBJ1-5, with a possible D match to TRBD1 (5 bases). The V gene's germline CDR1 is GTSNPN and CDR2 SVGIG (reference sequence). Deletions cut 3 bases from V and 5 bases from J, with 14 bases between. CDR3 length: 14 residues. The CDR3 region is CAWSTGQEYQPQHF. The DNA of the CDR3 is TGTGCCTGGAGCACAGGTCAGGAATATCAGCCCCAGCATTTT.

The V call is TRBV30, the J call TRBJ2-5; TRBD1 might be the D (5 bases). This CDR3 contains 12 residues. Germline V CDR1 and CDR2: GTSNPN, SVGIG (reference sequence). V lost 0 bases and J 6 bases, leaving 8 bases between the germline ends. CDR3 region: CAWSVWTKTQYF. The CDR3 DNA reads TGTGCCTGGAGTGTATGGACAAAGACCCAGTACTTC. Based on the CDR3 plus reference TRBV30 and TRBJ2-5, the full variable domain is SQTIHQWPATLVQPVGSPLSLECTVEGTSNPNLYWYRQAAGRGLQLLFYSVGIGQISSEVPQNLSASRPQDRQFILSSKKLLLSDSGFYLCAWSVWTKTQYFGPGTRLLVL.

V is TRBV19 and J is TRBJ1-1, with 7 bases lining up with TRBD1. The CDR3 is 15 amino acids. V was pared by 4 bases and J by 4 bases, with 9 bases of the junction left unmatched. Germline lookup yields CDR1 LNHDA and CDR2 SQIVND (reference sequence). The CDR3 protein is CASSTGQAVLTEAFF. CDR3 DNA sequence: TGTGCCAGTAGTACTGGACAGGCGGTCCTCACTGAAGCTTTCTTT.

The chain joins TRBV4-1 to TRBJ2-7; perhaps TRBD1 as D (6 bases). V was pared by 1 base and J by 1 base, with 11 bases between. CDR3 length: 15 residues. Germline assignment: CDR1 MGHRA and CDR2 YSYEKL. For the CDR3, the DNA is TGCGCCAGCAGCCAAGCGCAGGGGCATTCCTACGAGCAGTACTTC. Amino acid sequence: CASSQAQGHSYEQYF.

The chain recombines TRBV6-6 with TRBJ2-7; 8 positions agree with TRBD1. This CDR3 has 14 residues. Germline lookup yields CDR1 MNHNY and CDR2 SVGAGI (reference sequence). V was pared by 6 bases and J by 7 bases, with 11 bases of the junction left unmatched. The CDR3 protein is CASRGDRGIGEQYF. The CDR3, as DNA: TGTGCCAGCAGAGGAGACAGGGGAATCGGGGAGCAGTACTTC.

CDR3 amino acids: CASSILTSEKLFF. CDR3 in DNA: TGTGCCAGCAGTATCCTTACTTCCGAAAAACTGTTTTTT. The chain couples TRBV6-5 to TRBJ1-4; D gene unclear. Germline-derived CDR1 and CDR2 are MNHEY and SVGAGI. V gave up 5 bases and J gave up 8 bases, with 12 bases separating them. The CDR3 totals 13 residues.

The chain carries TRBV11-2 and TRBJ1-3, with D perhaps TRBD1 (5 bases). The CDR3 totals 14 residues. With 7 bases removed from V and 2 bases from J, the gap between germline ends came to 12 bases. Germline CDR1 SGHAT, CDR2 FQNNGV. CDR3 region: CASTTVLPGNTIYF. The CDR3 nucleotides read TGTGCCAGCACGACAGTTCTCCCTGGAAACACCATATATTTT.

This clone was counted once. The rearrangement joins TRBV5-4 to TRBJ1-4, with 9 bases aligning to TRBD1. The germline gives CDR1 SGHNT, CDR2 YYREEE (reference sequence). V shed 4 bases and J 8 bases; nucleotides not matched to a gene: 12. CDR3 size: 16 residues. Here the CDR3 reads CASSKLGTGRDEKLFF. CDR3 coding DNA: TGTGCCAGCAGCAAACTAGGGACAGGGCGAGACGAAAAACTGTTTTTT. Full variable domain (remainder filled in from reference TRBV5-4 and TRBJ1-4): ETGVTQSPTHLIKTRGQQVTLRCSSQSGHNTVSWYQQALGQGPQFIFQYYREEENGRGNFPPRFSGLQFPNYSSELNVNALELDDSALYLCASSKLGTGRDEKLFFGSGTQLSVL.

J is TRBJ1-2 and V is TRBV11-3; 9 positions match TRBD1. CDR1 SGHNT and CDR2 YENEEA come from the germline V gene. The V and J ends lost 5 bases and 2 bases, in that order; junction bases with no gene match: 18. This CDR3 is built from 19 residues. CDR3 bases: TGTGCCAGCAGCGGAAATCCGGACCGGGACAGGGCTCCCAACTATGGCTACACCTTC. This translates into CASSGNPDRDRAPNYGYTF. The full variable domain, with the rest looked up from reference TRBV11-3 and TRBJ1-2, is EAGVVQSPRYKIIEKKQPVAFWCNPISGHNTLYWYLQNLGQGPELLIRYENEEAVDDSQLPKDRFSAERLKGVDSTLKIQPAELGDSAVYLCASSGNPDRDRAPNYGYTFGSGTRLTVV.

The CDR3 DNA is TGTGCCAGCAGTTACCTCTCAGGGGGTAACTATGGCTACACCTTC. Residues: CASSYLSGGNYGYTF. This chain joins TRBV6-5 and TRBJ1-2; TRBD1 aligns across 7 bases. J lost 1 base, V lost 2 bases, and 4 bases had no gene match. Germline loops: CDR1 MNHEY, CDR2 SVGAGI. There are 15 residues in the CDR3.

The CDR3 DNA reads as TGTGCCAGCACCCTCAGACAGGATATCAACTATGGCTACACCTTC. It specifies CASTLRQDINYGYTF. This rearrangement joins TRBV6-1 to TRBJ1-2, with D possibly matching TRBD1 (6 bases). V shed 7 bases and J shed 2 bases, with 17 bases lying between them. CDR1 is MNHNS and CDR2 is SASEGT in the germline V gene. CDR3 length: 15 amino acids.

This chain joins TRBV9 and TRBJ2-3; 8 bases are shared with TRBD2. V lost 3 bases and J lost 4; bases outside the gene matches: 25. CDR1 and CDR2 from the germline V gene are SGDLS and YYNGEE. The CDR3 has 21 amino acids. The CDR3 loop is CASSALGPRLTQTSGSDTQYF. The DNA of the CDR3 is TGTGCCAGCAGCGCCTTAGGGCCAAGATTGACACAAACTAGCGGATCAGATACGCAGTATTTT.

This chain links TRBV19 with TRBJ2-1; 7 bases map to TRBD2. The junction had 4 bases not matched to a gene; V was cut back by 3 bases and J by 8 bases. This CDR3 is 13 amino acids long. Per the germline V gene, CDR1 is LNHDA and CDR2 is SQIVND (reference sequence). In nucleotides, the CDR3 is TGTGCCAGTAGTATGGGCCGGGGGGATGAGCAGTTCTTC. This translates into CASSMGRGDEQFF.